Sequencing of this T cell receptor (beta chain) was carried out in a study of a mutant IDH1 vaccine in newly diagnosed glioma. Overall study: Following radiotherapy alone, or alongside temozolomide cycles, vaccination was started after an interval of 4-6 weeks.

Time point: week 23, last vaccination. With topical imiquimod, each dose of the vaccine consisted of 300 ug of mutant IDH1 20-mer peptide. This clone was counted between two and nine times. Its antigen is still unknown. Germline V gene sequence: CDR1 SGDLS, CDR2 YYNGEE. The CDR3 contains 17 residues. V was pared by 3 bases and J by 4 bases, with 11 bases of the junction left unmatched. The method was immunoSEQ multiplex PCR; TCRdb's version includes in-frame clones alone and lacks a portion of them. The sample lists about 43,000 clones, around 85% occurring once. The material was PBMCs, obtained from a glioma patient whose treatment included an IDH1 peptide vaccine. The J gene is TRBJ1-1, the V gene TRBV9; 11 bases map to TRBD1. This receptor was taken from a woman younger than 35 with glioma. Some clones in this sample may be carry-over from other donors' samples. CDR3 protein: CASSGGLRTGGITEAFF. In nucleotides, the CDR3 is TGTGCCAGCAGCGGGGGACTTAGGACAGGGGGCATCACTGAAGCTTTCTTT.